This T cell receptor beta chain stems from a study of blood T cell repertoires in COVID-19 (TCRdb year 2020). Turning to the overall study: The collaborator samples originated in the United States, Italy and Spain and spanned the acute and convalescent phases of COVID-19. The material from the prospective study consisted of cDNA or gDNA derived from T cells, B-cell-depleted T cells, or PBMCs. Subjects who had been exposed to COVID-19, were actively infected with it, or had recovered from it provided the deeply sampled blood TCRbeta repertoires that made up the dataset. The repertoires were released in a freely available public database meant as a resource for research on the immune response to SARS-CoV-2. The samples were drawn from two sources: the first 160 participants of the ongoing ImmuneRACE study, and 950 to 1,500 subjects contributed by 6 global collaborators. The sample metadata nearly always contained a de-identified subject ID, COVID-19 status, age in years and sex. Where available, HLA class I and class II types were obtained from metadata supplied by the sample provider rather than from assay-based typing.

TCRbeta CDR3 regions were amplified from genomic DNA by means of the immunoSEQ Assay, a bias-controlled multiplex PCR. In the original analysis: The number of nucleated cells in each sample was estimated by amplification of reference gene primers within the assay. To quantify the absolute abundance of each unique TCRbeta CDR3 rearrangement, sequence reads were collapsed and filtered. For each sample, productive Simpson clonality was calculated by taking the square root of Simpson's diversity index across productive rearrangements. The table was pulled from immuneACCESS by TCRdb, which kept in-frame rearrangements only. Such tables lose some clones; where checked, under half of the loss comes from unresolved V genes, and the rest has no known cause. Clone size and the V and J calls come from that table; the DNA yielded D and trimming. Recorded for this sample are more than 95,000 clones; roughly 90% of them occurred a single time. About 1.2% of the sample lies in the top ten.

Results the study describes overall, beyond this receptor: The quantity of clinical and demographic metadata differed by source and by participant and was supplied without curation.

Taken from cysteine to phenylalanine, the CDR3 has 13 residues. Only the CDR3 portion is preserved as DNA: 39 bases, with reading frame beginning at the first base. CDR1 and CDR2 were assigned from the germline V gene as ENHRY and SYGVKD. Ends trimmed: V by 6 bases, J by 9 bases; bases unmatched to a gene: 8. Each collaborating institution followed its own protocols to collect whole blood in K2EDTA tubes. For TCRbeta analysis, collaborator samples were shipped as frozen whole blood, as isolated PBMCs, or as DNA extracted from either sample type. For this clone: Its antigen remains unidentified. Per-base qualities were not stored, and no clone one base away is much larger.

Input material: peripheral blood. The TCR sequence derives from an elderly woman with acute or convalescent COVID-19. The V and J genes are TRBV10-3 and TRBJ1-5, and 7 junctional nucleotides match TRBD1. The CDR3 here reads CAISGDSERPQHF. In nucleotide form, the sequence is TGTGCCATCAGCGGGGACAGCGAAAGGCCCCAGCATTTT.